This T cell receptor beta chain was identified during a study of Tregs in tolerant kidney transplant recipients. Trimming left V 3 bases short and J 2 bases short, with 11 bases between. The CDR3 is 13 amino acids. Looked up from germline, CDR1 is DFQATT and CDR2 is SNEGSKA (reference sequence). In regard to this clone: What it binds is not known. The read stops 3 residues short of the end of the CDR3; the missing end is completed from the germline J gene.

The study, taken as a whole, reports: Tolerant patients' donor-specific Tregs expanded beyond overall Tregs, suggesting antigen-driven growth. The small number of patients limits these findings pending further validation.

Profiling relied on immunoSEQ multiplex PCR, and the TCRdb table lists in-frame clones only, not all of them. With around 33,000 clones in the sample, the ten largest clones hold roughly 14%. This sequence was found in a human donor who received a combined kidney and bone marrow transplant. The material sequenced was CD8+ T cells from blood, taken before the transplant. This chain joins TRBV20-1 and TRBJ2-7; unclear D gene. CDR3 protein: CSASGFRAYEQYF. Incomplete CDR3 DNA: TGCAGTGCTAGCGGGTTTCGGGCCTACGAG.